This is a list of T cell receptor beta chains from one sample in a study of blood T cell repertoires in COVID-19. The data were produced by immunoSEQ multiplex PCR, yet TCRdb's version contains in-frame clones alone and is incomplete. The sample has 30,000 to 35,000 clones; roughly 84% are singletons. Sequenced input: peripheral blood. These receptors came from a man between 60 and 75 years old with active COVID-19. Each CDR3 is given with its conserved first and last residue. Each record gives: clone size, V gene, J gene, D gene, CDR3 DNA, CDR3 protein. The D gene is left open where the match is weak. Size is omitted from some rows. Given values are once, few, many or a class for expanded clones.

NA	TRBV7-9	TRBJ2-1	NA	TGTGCCAGCAGCTTAGAAGGTGGAGGTTCCTACAATGAGCAGTTCTTC	CASSLEGGGSYNEQFF
NA	TRBV11-3	TRBJ2-3	TRBD1	TGTGCCAGCAGCTTAGATCGGACAGGGAAAGATACGCAGTATTTT	CASSLDRTGKDTQYF
NA	TRBV5-4	TRBJ1-1	NA	TGTGCCAGCCAGGAATTTAACACTGAAGCTTTCTTT	CASQEFNTEAFF
NA	TRBV18	TRBJ2-7	TRBD2	TGTGCCAGCTCATTGACAACAGGACTAGCGGGCTACGAGCAGTACTTC	CASSLTTGLAGYEQYF
NA	TRBV6-5	TRBJ2-7	NA	TGTGCCAGCAGTCCCGGGACTGTGTCCTACGAGCAGTACTTC	CASSPGTVSYEQYF
once	TRBV7-2	TRBJ2-4	TRBD2	TGTGCCAGCAGCTTAGCGACTAGCGGGGGGGCTAAAAACATTCAGTACTTC	CASSLATSGGAKNIQYF
NA	TRBV6-4	TRBJ2-1	TRBD2	TGTGCCAGCAGTCCCCTAGCGGGGGGCCTCCTTAATGAGCAGTTCTTC	CASSPLAGGLLNEQFF
NA	TRBV7-6	TRBJ2-5	NA	TGTGCCAGCAGCTTAGCCTCCCCGACTTGGGAGACCCAGTACTTC	CASSLASPTWETQYF
NA	TRBV4-2	TRBJ1-1	NA	TGTGCCAGCGGTCTGTGGGGGGGCACTGAAGCTTTCTTT	CASGLWGGTEAFF
NA	TRBV3-1/TRBV3-2	TRBJ2-7	TRBD1	TGTGCCAGCAGCCAACGACAGGGTCCAAAGTCCTACGAGCAGTACTTC	CASSQRQGPKSYEQYF
NA	TRBV30	TRBJ1-5	TRBD1	TGTGCCTGGGGGCAGGGGGCCGGTCAGCCCCAGCATTTT	CAWGQGAGQPQHF
NA	TRBV27	TRBJ1-6	NA	TGTGCCAGCAGTCCAACTTCCCTAAGCTCCTATAATTCACCCCTCCACTTT	CASSPTSLSSYNSPLHF
NA	TRBV10-3	TRBJ2-1	TRBD2	TGTGCCATCAGTGAGGGCGGGAGGACCTACTCCTACAATGAGCAGTTCTTC	CAISEGGRTYSYNEQFF
NA	TRBV3-1/TRBV3-2	TRBJ2-2	TRBD2	TGTGCCAGCAGCCAATTAGCGGGGGAGAACACCGGGGAGCTGTTTTTT	CASSQLAGENTGELFF
NA	TRBV25-1	TRBJ1-6	NA	TGTGCCAGCAGCCGGAGTGGGTTGATTGGGTCACCCCTCCACTTT	CASSRSGLIGSPLHF
NA	TRBV30	TRBJ1-2	NA	TGTGCCTGGAGTAGGGTCGCGGGGGGCTACACCTTC	CAWSRVAGGYTF
NA	TRBV19	TRBJ2-1	NA	TGTGCCAGTAAATTATCGTCGAGCTCCTACAATGAGCAGTTCTTC	CASKLSSSSYNEQFF
NA	TRBV7-9	TRBJ2-7	TRBD2	TGTGCCAGCAGTCCCGGGGGGGTCGCCGTCTACGAGCAGTACTTC	CASSPGGVAVYEQYF
NA	TRBV2	TRBJ2-7	NA	TGTGCCAGCAGTGAAGAGACAGGCTCCGAGCAGTACTTC	CASSEETGSEQYF
NA	TRBV6-6	TRBJ2-7	NA	TGTGCCAGCAGTTACCGGGACGAGCAGTACTTC	CASSYRDEQYF
NA	TRBV6-2/TRBV6-3	TRBJ2-1	TRBD1	TGTGCCAGCAGTTATCACAGGGGCAATGAGCAGTTCTTC	CASSYHRGNEQFF
NA	TRBV6-5	TRBJ2-4	TRBD2	TGTGCCAGCAGACCCCGGACTAGCGGGAGAAACATTCAGTACTTC	CASRPRTSGRNIQYF
NA	TRBV7-9	TRBJ2-2	NA	TGTGCCAGCAGCCCAACGGACTACTCGCTGTTTTTT	CASSPTDYSLFF
NA	TRBV7-8	TRBJ1-5	NA	TGTGCCAGCAGCTTTCCCCAAAGCTTGGGCAGCAATCAGCCCCAGCATTTT	CASSFPQSLGSNQPQHF